These 19 T cell receptor beta chains came from one sample sequenced in a study of technical replicates of blood from a few donors. The protocol was immunoSEQ multiplex PCR, while the TCRdb copy is restricted to in-frame clones and leaves out a portion. Of tens of thousands of clones listed, approximately 91% were seen once; the top ten hold 0.39%. Specimen: T cells isolated from PBMCs. The receptors come from a human donor in good health. Some clones in this sample may be carry-over from other donors' samples.

The chain joins TRBV7-8 to TRBJ2-1; TRBD1 agrees at 9 bases. This CDR3 has 16 amino acids. Per the germline V gene, CDR1 is SGHVS and CDR2 is FQNEAQ. V lost 6 bases to trimming and J lost 5 bases; unmatched junction nucleotides: 11. The CDR3 sequence is CASSLYDGQGNNEQFF. CDR3 coding DNA: TGTGCCAGCAGTTTATACGATGGACAGGGGAACAATGAGCAGTTCTTC.

The J gene is TRBJ2-7, the V gene TRBV10-3, with TRBD2 matching over 9 bases. V dropped 0 bases and J dropped 9; count of bases not matched to a gene: 12. CDR1 and CDR2 (germline): ENHRY, SYGVKD. The CDR3 spans 16 residues. DNA for the CDR3: TGTGCCATCAGTGAGTCTATTTCGGGGCTAGCGGGACGGCAGTACTTC. Its protein is CAISESISGLAGRQYF.

This sequence joins TRBV18 and TRBJ1-5, with 7 nucleotides matching TRBD1. CDR1 is KGHSH and CDR2 is LQKENI in the germline V gene. CDR3 size: 14 residues. The V gene end was trimmed by 4 bases and the J gene end by 3 bases; junction bases not matched to a gene: 3. CDR3 DNA: TGTGCCAGCTCACGGGACAGCATCAATCAGCCCCAGCATTTT. It specifies CASSRDSINQPQHF. The whole variable domain, remainder taken from reference TRBV18 and TRBJ1-5, is NAGVMQNPRHLVRRRGQEARLRCSPMKGHSHVYWYRQLPEEGLKFMVYLQKENIIDESGMPKERFSAEFPKEGPSILRIQQVVRGDSAAYFCASSRDSINQPQHFGDGTRLSIL.

In its sample, this clone was seen once. V gene TRBV7-9 combines with J gene TRBJ2-2; a possible D gene is TRBD2 (6 bases). Trimming cost V 2 bases and J 2 bases, with 18 bases left between them. Germline values: CDR1 SEHNR, CDR2 FQNEAQ (reference sequence). This CDR3 comprises 18 residues. CDR3 in amino acids: CASSLRFGLATNTGELFF. DNA of the CDR3: TGTGCCAGCAGCTTAAGGTTCGGGCTAGCGACTAACACCGGGGAGCTGTTTTTT.

The rearrangement joins TRBV10-3 to TRBJ2-5; 8 bases align to TRBD1. Germline-derived CDR1 and CDR2 are ENHRY and SYGVKD. The CDR3 loop spans 16 amino acids. Losses at the gene ends were 0 bases for V and 4 bases for J; bases not matched to a gene: 7. The CDR3 DNA follows: TGTGCCATCAGTGAGTCGGGGACAGGAGGGCGAGAGACCCAGTACTTC. Translated, it gives CAISESGTGGRETQYF.

This clone was seen only once. J is TRBJ2-3 and V is TRBV7-9; D remains unclear. The CDR3 extends over 15 amino acids. The V end was cut by 5 bases, the J end by 0 bases, with 12 bases between. Germline V gene lookup returns CDR1 SEHNR and CDR2 FQNEAQ (reference sequence). Written as DNA, the CDR3 is TGTGCCAGCAGCCGATTAGCCTCCAGCACAGATACGCAGTATTTT. Protein: CASSRLASSTDTQYF. Filled out from reference TRBV7-9 and TRBJ2-3, the complete variable domain reads DTGVSQNPRHKITKRGQNVTFRCDPISEHNRLYWYRQTLGQGPEFLTYFQNEAQLEKSRLLSDRFSAERPKGSFSTLEIQRTEQGDSAMYLCASSRLASSTDTQYFGPGTRLTVL.

The rearrangement uses TRBV15 and TRBJ1-2; 12 bases align to TRBD1. Trimming removed 6 bases from V and 8 bases from J; junction bases left unmatched: 10. Germline assignment: CDR1 LNHNV and CDR2 YYDKDF (reference sequence). The CDR3 has 15 residues. In DNA, the CDR3 is TGTGCCACCAGTTACTCGGGACAGGGGGCGCAAGGCTACACCTTC. It codes for CATSYSGQGAQGYTF.

The chain carries TRBV11-3 and TRBJ1-1; D is unresolved. Germline V lookup: CDR1 SGHNT, CDR2 YENEEA. The CDR3 loop spans 16 amino acids. V lost 1 base to trimming and J lost 5 bases, with 17 bases between them. The CDR3 region has the DNA TGTGCCAGCAGCTTAGGGCGACCGGAGATTGAGACTGAAGCTTTCTTT. Translating it yields CASSLGRPEIETEAFF.

The genes are TRBV28 and TRBJ2-5; 12 bases are shared with TRBD2. Trimming cost V 2 bases and J 2 bases; bases outside gene matches: 0. This CDR3 comprises 15 residues. CDR1 MDHEN and CDR2 SYDVKM come from the germline V gene. The CDR3 nucleotides read TGTGCCAGCAGTTTAGGGACTAGCGGGCAAGAGACCCAGTACTTC. The encoded protein is CASSLGTSGQETQYF.

The chain joins TRBV5-1 to TRBJ1-2; TRBD1 matches 8 bases. The CDR3 covers 13 residues. Trimming removed 6 bases from V and 7 bases from J; junction bases left unmatched: 8. Germline CDR1 is SGHRS and CDR2 is YFSETQ. The CDR3 loop reads CASKGTGGTGYTF. The CDR3 coding sequence is TGCGCCAGCAAGGGTACAGGGGGTACTGGCTACACCTTC.

Comment on this clone: Other DNA sequences in this sample translate to the same CDR3. The chain uses TRBV19 and TRBJ2-7; the D gene is possibly TRBD1 (5 bases). Germline V gene sequence: CDR1 LNHDA, CDR2 SQIVND (reference sequence). V shed 3 bases and J shed 1 base, with 7 bases lying between them. This CDR3 is 13 amino acids long. The CDR3 region has the DNA TGTGCCAGTAGTATGACAGCTTCCTACGAGCAGTACTTC. Translated, it gives CASSMTASYEQYF.

The rearrangement uses TRBV30 and TRBJ1-3, with D maybe TRBD1 (5 bases). Per the germline V gene, CDR1 is GTSNPN and CDR2 is SVGIG (reference sequence). This CDR3 has 13 residues. V was trimmed by 8 bases and J by 2 bases, leaving 13 bases between them. CDR3 nucleotide sequence: TGTGCCCGGGAGGGGTCGGCTGGAAACACCATATATTTT. Protein product: CAREGSAGNTIYF.

The CDR3, as DNA: TGCAGCGGGATGGACTACTATGGCTACACCTTC. Protein sequence: CSGMDYYGYTF. The V gene is TRBV29-1, the J gene TRBJ1-2; D is ambiguous. CDR3 length: 11 residues. CDR1 and CDR2 from the germline V gene are SQVTM and ANQGSEA. Trimming stripped 7 bases from V and 3 bases from J, with 9 bases between.

This chain links TRBV27 with TRBJ2-3; 7 nucleotides match TRBD2. Germline V gene data show CDR1 as MNHEY and CDR2 as SMNVEV (reference sequence). This CDR3 comprises 15 residues. With V trimmed by 7 bases and J by 2 bases, 9 bases remained unmatched. DNA for the CDR3: TGTGCCAGCACCGTAAGCGGGGCTATCACAGATACGCAGTATTTT. Amino acids: CASTVSGAITDTQYF.

The gene calls are TRBV7-9 and TRBJ2-7, with 8 bases aligning to TRBD1. There are 13 residues in the CDR3. Germline CDR1 and CDR2: SEHNR and FQNEAQ (reference sequence). Trimming removed 4 bases from V and 4 bases from J; junction bases left unmatched: 3. The CDR3 here is CASSSTGGYEQYF. CDR3 sequence (DNA): TGTGCCAGCAGCTCCACAGGGGGTTACGAGCAGTACTTC.

The chain uses TRBV19 and TRBJ2-2; no firm D call. V was shortened by 7 bases and J by 1 base, with 16 bases between the two germline ends. Per germline, CDR1 LNHDA and CDR2 SQIVND (reference sequence). The CDR3 spans 16 residues. The CDR3 nucleotides are TGTGCCAGTAAGGTTACGCCGAGACAGAACACCGGGGAGCTGTTTTTT. Protein product: CASKVTPRQNTGELFF.

This clone was recorded only once. The chain couples TRBV7-3 to TRBJ2-2, with D hard to call. The CDR3 has 13 residues. Trimming took off 6 bases at V and 6 bases at J, with 11 bases between the two ends. The germline CDR1 and CDR2 sequences are SGHTA and FQGTGA. The CDR3 here is CASSFDGSGELFF. CDR3 sequence (DNA): TGTGCCAGCAGTTTTGACGGGTCCGGGGAGCTGTTTTTT.

This chain links TRBV5-6 with TRBJ1-2; D not resolved. CDR1 and CDR2 from the germline V gene are SGHDT and YYEEEE. The CDR3 sequence is 14 residues long. V dropped 2 bases and J dropped 7 bases, with 15 bases sitting between them. CDR3 region: CASSLAGYPTGYTF. Written as DNA, the CDR3 is TGTGCCAGCAGCTTAGCGGGCTACCCAACTGGCTACACCTTC.

The chain couples TRBV7-6 to TRBJ2-1, with D perhaps matching TRBD2 (6 bases). The germline V gene encodes CDR1 SGHVS and CDR2 FNYEAQ. This CDR3 has 14 amino acids. V gave up 8 bases and J gave up 5 bases, with 16 bases separating them. The CDR3 bases are TGTGCCAGCGCAAAAGGGAGGAACGACAATGAGCAGTTCTTC. Protein: CASAKGRNDNEQFF.